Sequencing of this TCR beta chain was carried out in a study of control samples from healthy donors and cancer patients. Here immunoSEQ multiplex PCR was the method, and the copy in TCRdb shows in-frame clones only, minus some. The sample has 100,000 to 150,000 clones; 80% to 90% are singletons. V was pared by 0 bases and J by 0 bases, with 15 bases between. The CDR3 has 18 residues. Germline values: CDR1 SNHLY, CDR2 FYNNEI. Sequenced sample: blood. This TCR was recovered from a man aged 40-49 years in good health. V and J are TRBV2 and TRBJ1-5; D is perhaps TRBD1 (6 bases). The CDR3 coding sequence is TGTGCCAGCAGTGAAGCGGGGGCAGGCCCACCTAGCAATCAGCCCCAGCATTTT. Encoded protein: CASSEAGAGPPSNQPQHF. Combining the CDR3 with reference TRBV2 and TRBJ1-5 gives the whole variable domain EPEVTQTPSHQVTQMGQEVILRCVPISNHLYFYWYRQILGQKVEFLVSFYNNEISEKSEIFDDQFSVERPDGSNFTLKIRSTKLEDSAMYFCASSEAGAGPPSNQPQHFGDGTRLSIL.